The 14 T cell receptor beta chains below come from one sample, sequenced in a study of cytotoxic CD8 clonotypes in ibrutinib-treated CLL. The assay was immunoSEQ multiplex PCR, and TCRdb's table has in-frame clones only and misses some. The sample carries 150,000 or so clones, 84% recorded once. The input for sequencing was PBMCs, taken after 24 months of ibrutinib treatment. These receptors came from a human donor with chronic lymphocytic leukemia.

The chain links TRBV27 to TRBJ2-3; the match to TRBD2 covers 10 bases. Germline assignment: CDR1 MNHEY and CDR2 SMNVEV (reference sequence). The CDR3 consists of 15 residues. With V trimmed by 8 bases and J by 6 bases, 11 bases remained unmatched. The CDR3 reads CASGPSGRAGDTQYF. The CDR3 bases are TGTGCCAGCGGACCGAGCGGGAGGGCCGGGGATACGCAGTATTTT.

V usage is TRBV6-5 and J usage is TRBJ1-2; D not certain. Per germline, CDR1 MNHEY and CDR2 SVGAGI. V was cut by 2 bases and J by 8 bases, with 18 bases left in between. The CDR3 totals 15 residues. This CDR3 reads CASSYDRQTLRGYTF. The CDR3 DNA reads as TGTGCCAGCAGTTACGACCGGCAGACGCTAAGAGGCTACACCTTC.

This clone was recorded a few times. The rearrangement uses TRBV7-2 and TRBJ1-2; D is undetermined. Germline CDR1 reads SGHTA; CDR2 reads FQGNSA. V was pared by 4 bases and J by 14 bases, with 14 bases between. This CDR3 spans 11 amino acids. The CDR3: CASSSHQWWTF. CDR3 DNA: TGTGCCAGCAGCTCTCACCAGTGGTGGACCTTC.

This rearrangement joins TRBV11-2 to TRBJ1-6; unclear D gene. The ends were cut back, 1 base at V and 8 bases at J, with 12 bases in the middle. Looked up from germline, CDR1 is SGHAT and CDR2 is FQNNGV. This CDR3 has 15 amino acids. The CDR3 DNA follows: TGTGCCAGCAGCTTAGCGCCAGGATATTATTCACCCCTCCACTTT. This translates into CASSLAPGYYSPLHF.

The rearrangement links TRBV5-6 to TRBJ1-2; D not resolved. This CDR3 is built from 14 residues. V lost 5 bases and J 5 bases, leaving 16 bases between the germline ends. CDR1 is SGHDT and CDR2 is YYEEEE in the germline V gene. The CDR3 sequence is CASRKMGLGYGYTF. The CDR3 region has the DNA TGTGCCAGCAGGAAGATGGGGTTAGGATATGGCTACACCTTC.

The rearrangement uses TRBV18 and TRBJ1-5, with D possibly being TRBD1 (6 bases). Trimming cost V 3 bases and J 0 bases, with 12 bases left between them. Germline V gene lookup returns CDR1 KGHSH and CDR2 LQKENI. The CDR3 contains 16 residues. In DNA, the CDR3 is TGTGCCAGCTCACCGGGGGCCGTTTCTAGCAATCAGCCCCAGCATTTT. Amino acid sequence: CASSPGAVSSNQPQHF.

This chain uses TRBV11-2 with TRBJ2-1, with 10 positions matching TRBD2. Trimming at V came to 5 bases and at J to 5 bases, leaving 6 bases not matched to a gene. Germline V gene lookup returns CDR1 SGHAT and CDR2 FQNNGV. CDR3 length: 15 residues. The CDR3 reads CASSPPGLANNEQFF. Here the CDR3 DNA reads TGTGCCAGCAGCCCCCCGGGACTAGCGAACAATGAGCAGTTCTTC.

V is TRBV19 and J is TRBJ2-7; tentative D call: TRBD2 (5 bases). CDR3 size: 12 residues. Trimming shortened V by 5 bases and J by 4 bases, and 9 bases separated the two germline ends. Germline CDR1 and CDR2: LNHDA and SQIVND (reference sequence). CDR3 coding DNA: TGTGCCAGTAGTCCTCGGGGATACGAGCAGTACTTC. Its translation is CASSPRGYEQYF.

This chain uses TRBV7-6 with TRBJ2-5; a possible D gene is TRBD1 (8 bases). The CDR3 has 15 amino acids. The germline V gene has CDR1 SGHVS and CDR2 FNYEAQ. The V end was cut by 8 bases, the J end by 5 bases, with 21 bases between. This chain's CDR3 is CASGGQGVGGETQYF. The CDR3 DNA is TGTGCCAGCGGAGGACAGGGCGTCGGGGGGGAGACCCAGTACTTC.

V usage is TRBV15 and J usage is TRBJ2-3; D tentatively reads TRBD1 or TRBD2 (5 bases each). V shed 5 bases and J shed 0 bases, with 12 bases lying between them. The CDR3 loop spans 15 amino acids. CDR1 LNHNV and CDR2 YYDKDF come from the germline V gene (reference sequence). The CDR3 sequence is CATSLIGASTDTQYF. The CDR3 DNA reads TGTGCCACCAGCTTGATCGGGGCTAGCACAGATACGCAGTATTTT.

The chain combines TRBV7-2 with TRBJ2-3; 10 nucleotides agree with TRBD2. CDR1 and CDR2 (germline): SGHTA, FQGNSA. The V segment lost 6 bases and the J segment 5 bases; nucleotides outside the gene matches: 11. The CDR3 consists of 16 residues. CDR3 sequence: CASRLTSGNGGDTQYF. CDR3 sequence (DNA): TGTGCCAGCAGGTTAACTAGCGGGAATGGTGGAGATACGCAGTATTTT.

The rearrangement joins TRBV19 to TRBJ2-2, with 7 bases lining up with TRBD1. Germline trimming cut 5 bases from V and 7 bases from J; bases unmatched to any gene: 13. The CDR3 runs to 16 residues. CDR1 is LNHDA, CDR2 SQIVND, per germline (reference sequence). This chain's CDR3 is CASSLDQRGLGGELFF. CDR3 nucleotide sequence: TGTGCCAGTAGTCTCGACCAGAGGGGGCTGGGCGGGGAGCTGTTTTTT. Looking up the rest from reference TRBV19 and TRBJ2-2 gives the full variable domain: DGGITQSPKYLFRKEGQNVTLSCEQNLNHDAMYWYRQDPGQGLRLIYYSQIVNDFQKGDIAEGYSVSREKKESFPLTVTSAQKNPTAFYLCASSLDQRGLGGELFFGEGSRLTVL.

This clone showed up many times. V is TRBV6-4 and J is TRBJ2-1; 10 bases agree with TRBD2. Trimming removed 3 bases from V and 5 bases from J; junction bases left unmatched: 4. Germline CDR1 reads MRHNA; CDR2 reads SNTAGT. There are 15 residues in the CDR3. The CDR3 DNA reads as TGTGCCAGCAGTGATCTAGCGGGAGCAAACAATGAGCAGTTCTTC. Translated: CASSDLAGANNEQFF.

V usage is TRBV5-4 and J usage is TRBJ2-7; D is uncertain. Per the germline V gene, CDR1 is SGHNT and CDR2 is YYREEE (reference sequence). This CDR3 spans 11 amino acids. V was clipped by 3 bases and J by 3 bases, with 4 bases between them. The CDR3 sequence is CASSSYYEQYF. In DNA form, the CDR3 reads TGTGCCAGCAGCTCATACTACGAGCAGTACTTC.